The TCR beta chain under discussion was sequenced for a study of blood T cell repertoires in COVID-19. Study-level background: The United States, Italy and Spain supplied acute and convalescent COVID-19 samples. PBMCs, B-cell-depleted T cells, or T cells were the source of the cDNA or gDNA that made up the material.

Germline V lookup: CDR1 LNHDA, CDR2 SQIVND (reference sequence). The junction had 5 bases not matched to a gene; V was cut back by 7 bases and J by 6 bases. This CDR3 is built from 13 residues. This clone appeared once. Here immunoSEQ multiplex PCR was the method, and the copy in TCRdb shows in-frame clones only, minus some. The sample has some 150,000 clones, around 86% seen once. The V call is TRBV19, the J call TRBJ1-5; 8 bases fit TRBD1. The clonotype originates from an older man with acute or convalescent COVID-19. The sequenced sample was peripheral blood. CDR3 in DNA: TGTGCCAGTATTGGACAGGGAGGTCAGCCCCAGCATTTT. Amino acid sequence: CASIGQGGQPQHF.